Included here is one T cell receptor beta chain sequence, with context. This CDR3 contains 16 residues. Germline V gene sequence: CDR1 KGHSH, CDR2 LQKENI. V shed 5 bases, J shed 7 bases, and the junction held 13 bases outside the gene matches. This entry belongs to a study of blood T cell repertoires in COVID-19. Across the whole study: In each case, the material was cDNA or gDNA derived from T cells, B-cell-depleted T cells, or PBMCs.

Profiling relied on immunoSEQ multiplex PCR, and the TCRdb table lists in-frame clones only, not all of them. This table holds roughly 200,000 clones, 85% to 90% found once. Sequencing input: peripheral blood. The source of this sequence is a man in his fifties or sixties who had recovered from COVID-19. The J gene is TRBJ1-5, the V gene TRBV18, with 8 nucleotides matching TRBD1. This chain's CDR3 is CASSSKQDREGQPQHF. The CDR3 DNA reads TGTGCCAGCTCATCTAAGCAGGACAGGGAAGGGCAGCCCCAGCATTTT.